This entry features one TCR beta chain sequence. What antigen it recognizes has not been identified. Per-nucleotide qualities are absent, and no much larger clonotype sits a single base away. TCRbeta CDR3 regions were amplified from genomic DNA by means of the immunoSEQ Assay, a bias-controlled multiplex PCR. Per the original workflow: Nucleated cell counts per sample were estimated from amplification of reference gene primers within the assay. To quantify the absolute abundance of each unique TCRbeta CDR3 rearrangement, sequence reads were collapsed and filtered. Productive Simpson clonality was computed per sample as the square root of Simpson's diversity index over productive rearrangements. TCRdb provides this immuneACCESS table in a form limited to in-frame rearrangements. Some clones are lacking; in checked studies, under half of them reflect an unresolved V gene, and why the rest are absent is not known. The DNA gave D and trimming, while V, J and clone size come from that table. A total of about 70,000 clones appear in this sample, around 75% of them only once. The biggest ten clones account for around 21% of the sample.

Whole blood was collected in K2EDTA tubes by collaborating institutions according to the institutions' own protocols. Collaborator samples were shipped for TCRbeta analysis as frozen whole blood, isolated PBMCs, or DNA extracted from either sample type. This specimen belongs to a study of blood T cell repertoires in COVID-19 (dated by TCRdb to the early 2020s). Study-wide context: The collaborator samples originated in the United States, Italy and Spain and spanned the acute and convalescent phases of COVID-19. The prospective study material was composed of cDNA or gDNA derived from T cells, B-cell-depleted T cells, or PBMCs. Deeply sampled blood TCRbeta repertoires from subjects exposed to, actively infected with, or recovered from COVID-19 were included in the dataset. The repertoires were made available in a free public database intended to serve as a resource for research on the immune response to SARS-CoV-2. Samples were obtained from the ongoing ImmuneRACE study (first 160 participants) and from 1,200 or so subjects provided by 6 global collaborators. Sample metadata almost always included a de-identified subject ID, COVID-19 status, age in years and sex. HLA class I and class II types, where available, came from metadata supplied by the sample provider rather than from assay-based typing.

The paper as a whole reports these results and caveats: Clinical and demographic metadata were provided uncurated, with the amount varying by source and participant.

V lost 4 bases and J lost 5 bases; the stretch between them is 8 bases long. Looking up the germline V gene (reference sequence) yields CDR1 DFQATT and CDR2 SNEGSKA. The CDR3 sequence holds 11 residues, the cysteine and phenylalanine included. This entry keeps only the CDR3 DNA: 33 bases, framed from base 1. Material: peripheral blood. This chain is built from TRBV20-1 and TRBJ1-2, with an unclear D gene assignment. The sequence was collected from an older man with acute or convalescent COVID-19. The CDR3 region: CSAMAEYGYTF. The sequenced DNA: TGCAGTGCTATGGCGGAGTATGGCTACACCTTC.